This T cell receptor beta chain was captured by sequencing in a study of OX40 agonist ivuxolimab in advanced cancers. TCRdb keeps only in-frame clones here, not all; method: immunoSEQ multiplex PCR. The sample shows 130,000 or so clones, 75% to 95% of them seen only once. V was shortened by 6 bases and J by 5 bases, with 8 bases between the two germline ends. Looked up from germline, CDR1 is DFQATT and CDR2 is SNEGSKA (reference sequence). This CDR3 contains 10 residues. The TCR comes from an adult with an advanced solid tumor such as melanoma, head and neck, liver or kidney cancer. The genes are TRBV20-1 and TRBJ2-7; no reliable D call. The specimen was CD4+ or CD8+ T cells sorted from blood, collected in a trial of the OX40 agonist ivuxolimab. CDR3 protein: CSASRNEQYF. The CDR3 nucleotides are TGCAGTGCATCTAGGAACGAGCAGTACTTC.